The T cell receptor beta chain under discussion was sequenced for a study of OX40 agonist ivuxolimab in advanced cancers. Study findings and constraints: CD8+ T cells showed, on average, more clonal expansion than CD4+ cells.

As regards this clone: Its antigen remains unidentified.

Germline V gives CDR1 KGHSH, CDR2 LQKENI. This CDR3 contains 14 residues. V shed 4 bases, J shed 9 bases, and the junction held 2 bases outside the gene matches. TCRdb's table, derived via immunoSEQ multiplex PCR, lists solely in-frame clones and lacks some. The sample consists of 70,000 or so clones, roughly 88% of them appearing once. The sequencing here drew on CD4+ or CD8+ T cells sorted from blood, taken in a trial of the OX40 agonist ivuxolimab. The receptor comes from an adult with an advanced solid tumor such as melanoma, head and neck, liver or kidney cancer. The chain joins TRBV18 to TRBJ2-1; 14 positions agree with TRBD2. The chain's CDR3 is CASSLTSGRGEQFF. The CDR3 DNA reads TGTGCCAGCTCACTGACTAGCGGGAGGGGTGAGCAGTTCTTC. Full variable domain (rest looked up from reference TRBV18 and TRBJ2-1): NAGVMQNPRHLVRRRGQEARLRCSPMKGHSHVYWYRQLPEEGLKFMVYLQKENIIDESGMPKERFSAEFPKEGPSILRIQQVVRGDSAAYFCASSLTSGRGEQFFGPGTRLTVL.